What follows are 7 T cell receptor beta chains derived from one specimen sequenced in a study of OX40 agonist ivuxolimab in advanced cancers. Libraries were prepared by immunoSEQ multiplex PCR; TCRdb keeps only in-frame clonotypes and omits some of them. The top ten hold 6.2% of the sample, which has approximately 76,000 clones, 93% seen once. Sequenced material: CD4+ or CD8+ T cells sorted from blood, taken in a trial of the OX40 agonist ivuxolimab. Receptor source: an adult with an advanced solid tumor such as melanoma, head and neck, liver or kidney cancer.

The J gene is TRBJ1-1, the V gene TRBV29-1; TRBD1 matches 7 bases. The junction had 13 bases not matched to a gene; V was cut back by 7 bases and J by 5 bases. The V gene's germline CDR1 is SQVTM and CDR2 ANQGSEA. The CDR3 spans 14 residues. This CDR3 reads CSGQGNPLSTEAFF. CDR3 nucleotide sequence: TGCAGCGGACAGGGCAATCCTCTCTCTACTGAAGCTTTCTTT.

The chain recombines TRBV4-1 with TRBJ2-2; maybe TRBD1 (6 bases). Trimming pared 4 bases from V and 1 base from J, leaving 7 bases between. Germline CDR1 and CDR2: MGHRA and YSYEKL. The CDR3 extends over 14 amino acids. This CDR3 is CASSPGQNTGELFF. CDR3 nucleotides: TGCGCCAGCAGCCCGGGACAGAACACCGGGGAGCTGTTTTTT.

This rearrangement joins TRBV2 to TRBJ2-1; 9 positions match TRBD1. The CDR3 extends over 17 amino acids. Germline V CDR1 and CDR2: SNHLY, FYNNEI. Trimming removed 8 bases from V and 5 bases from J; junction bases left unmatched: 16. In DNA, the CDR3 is TGTGCCAGCTATCCCGAATATGACAGGGGGAATGACAATGAGCAGTTCTTC. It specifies CASYPEYDRGNDNEQFF.

The CDR3 DNA reads TGTGCCTGGAGACCAGCGGGGTCAACAGATACGCAGTATTTT. It yields the protein CAWRPAGSTDTQYF. This chain joins TRBV30 and TRBJ2-3; 7 bases align to TRBD2. Germline V gene sequence: CDR1 GTSNPN, CDR2 SVGIG (reference sequence). This CDR3 has 14 amino acids. With 3 bases clipped from V and 3 bases from J, the junction kept 6 bases outside the gene matches.

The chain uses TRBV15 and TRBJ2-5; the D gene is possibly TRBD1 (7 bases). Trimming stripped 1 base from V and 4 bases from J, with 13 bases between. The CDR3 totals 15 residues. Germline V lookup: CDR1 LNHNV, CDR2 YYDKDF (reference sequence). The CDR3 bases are TGTGCCACCAGCAGAGGACGACAGGGAGGAGAGACCCAGTACTTC. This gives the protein CATSRGRQGGETQYF.

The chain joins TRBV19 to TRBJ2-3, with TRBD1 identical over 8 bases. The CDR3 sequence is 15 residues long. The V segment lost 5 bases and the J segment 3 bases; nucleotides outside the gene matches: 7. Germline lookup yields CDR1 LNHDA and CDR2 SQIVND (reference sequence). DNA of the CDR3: TGTGCCAGTAGTCCCGCAGGGGGCCGTACAGATACGCAGTATTTT. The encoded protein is CASSPAGGRTDTQYF.

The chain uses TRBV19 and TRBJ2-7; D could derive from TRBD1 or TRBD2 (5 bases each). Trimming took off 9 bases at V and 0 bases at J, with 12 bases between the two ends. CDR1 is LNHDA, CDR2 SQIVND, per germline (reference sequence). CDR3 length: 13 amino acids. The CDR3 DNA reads TGTGCCAGCCGGGACCCTATCTCCTACGAGCAGTACTTC. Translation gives CASRDPISYEQYF.